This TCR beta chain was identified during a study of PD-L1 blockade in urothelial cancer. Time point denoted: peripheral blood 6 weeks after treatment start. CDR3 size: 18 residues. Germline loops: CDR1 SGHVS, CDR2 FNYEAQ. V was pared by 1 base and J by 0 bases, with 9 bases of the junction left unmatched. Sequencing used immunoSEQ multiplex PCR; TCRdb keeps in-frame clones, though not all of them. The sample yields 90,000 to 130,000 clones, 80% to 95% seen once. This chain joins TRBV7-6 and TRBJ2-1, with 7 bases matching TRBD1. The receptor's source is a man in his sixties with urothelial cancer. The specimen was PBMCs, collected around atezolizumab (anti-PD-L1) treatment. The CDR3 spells CASSLESKWDSSYNEQFF. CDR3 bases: TGTGCCAGCAGCTTAGAAAGCAAGTGGGACAGCTCCTACAATGAGCAGTTCTTC.